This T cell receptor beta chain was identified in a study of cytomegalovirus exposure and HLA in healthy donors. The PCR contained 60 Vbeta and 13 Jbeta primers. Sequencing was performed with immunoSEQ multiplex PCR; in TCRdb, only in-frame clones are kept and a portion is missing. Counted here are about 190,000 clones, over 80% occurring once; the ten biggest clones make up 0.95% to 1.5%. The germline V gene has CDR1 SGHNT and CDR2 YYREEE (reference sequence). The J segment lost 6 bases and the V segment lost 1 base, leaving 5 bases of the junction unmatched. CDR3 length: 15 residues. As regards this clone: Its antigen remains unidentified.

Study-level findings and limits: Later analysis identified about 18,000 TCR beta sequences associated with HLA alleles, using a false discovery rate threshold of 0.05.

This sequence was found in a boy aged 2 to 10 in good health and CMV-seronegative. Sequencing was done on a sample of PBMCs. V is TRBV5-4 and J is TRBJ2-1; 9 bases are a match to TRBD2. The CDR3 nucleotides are TGTGCCAGCAGCTTGCGGCTAGCGGGACCCAATGAGCAGTTCTTC. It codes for CASSLRLAGPNEQFF.